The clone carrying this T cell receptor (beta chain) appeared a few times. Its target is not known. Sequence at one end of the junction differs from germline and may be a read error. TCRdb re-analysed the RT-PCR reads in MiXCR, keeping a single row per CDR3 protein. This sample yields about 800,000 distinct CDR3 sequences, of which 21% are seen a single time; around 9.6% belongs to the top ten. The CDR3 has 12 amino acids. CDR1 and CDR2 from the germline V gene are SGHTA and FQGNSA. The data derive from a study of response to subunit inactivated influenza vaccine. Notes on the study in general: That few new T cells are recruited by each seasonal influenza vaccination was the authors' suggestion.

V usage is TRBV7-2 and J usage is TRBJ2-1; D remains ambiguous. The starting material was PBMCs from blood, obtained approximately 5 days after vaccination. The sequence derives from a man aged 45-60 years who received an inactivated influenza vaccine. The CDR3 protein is CASSPSYYEQFF. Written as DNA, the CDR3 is TGTGCCAGCAGCCCCAGCTACTATGAGCAGTTCTTC.